Listed below are T cell receptor beta chains from one sample, sequenced in a study of blood T cell repertoires in COVID-19. Using immunoSEQ multiplex PCR, the repertoire was profiled, and TCRdb retains in-frame clones only, with some absent. The sample consists of a few hundred thousand clones, over 65% of them appearing once. Sequencing used peripheral blood. Receptors originate from a human donor with acute or convalescent COVID-19. The donor label of this sample is uncertain. Each CDR3 is given with its conserved first and last residue. A D gene is named only where the DNA matches it firmly. Size values are once, few and many counts, or a class for expanded clones, and some rows have none.

V: TRBV7-2; D: .; size: .; J: TRBJ1-4; CDR3: CASSLVAGAGEKLFF; DNA: TGTGCCAGCAGCTTAGTGGCGGGGGCAGGTGAAAAACTGTTTTTT
V: TRBV10-2; D: TRBD2; size: .; J: TRBJ2-2; CDR3: CASSRTSGDTGELFF; DNA: TGCGCCAGCAGTCGGACTAGCGGGGACACCGGGGAGCTGTTTTTT
V: TRBV11-2; D: .; size: .; J: TRBJ2-5; CDR3: CASSLSGFRETQYF; DNA: TGTGCCAGCAGCTTGTCAGGGTTCCGAGAGACCCAGTACTTC
V: TRBV28; D: TRBD1; size: once; J: TRBJ1-4; CDR3: CASSSPAGGVGEKLFF; DNA: TGTGCCAGCAGCTCGCCGGCAGGGGGCGTAGGTGAAAAACTGTTTTTT
V: TRBV5-6; D: .; size: .; J: TRBJ1-2; CDR3: CASSYQNSITSGYTF; DNA: TGTGCCAGCAGCTACCAAAATTCGATTACGAGTGGCTACACCTTC
V: TRBV5-1; D: TRBD1; size: once; J: TRBJ1-2; CDR3: CASSRTGESGYTF; DNA: TGCGCCAGCAGTCGAACAGGGGAGAGCGGCTACACCTTC
V: TRBV5-8; D: .; size: .; J: TRBJ1-4; CDR3: CASSLANAVLNEKLFF; DNA: TGTGCCAGCAGCTTGGCCAATGCAGTCCTTAATGAAAAACTGTTTTTT
V: TRBV14; D: .; size: few; J: TRBJ2-1; CDR3: CASSQDFLANEQFF; DNA: TGTGCCAGCAGCCAAGATTTCCTGGCTAATGAGCAGTTCTTC
V: TRBV29-1; D: .; size: .; J: TRBJ1-1; CDR3: CSVEPWIRVMNTEAFF; DNA: TGCAGCGTTGAGCCCTGGATCCGGGTGATGAACACTGAAGCTTTCTTT
V: TRBV6-1; D: .; size: .; J: TRBJ2-3; CDR3: CASSEAHQTLGVLDTQYF; DNA: TGTGCCAGCAGTGAAGCTCACCAAACCCTAGGGGTCTTAGATACGCAGTATTTT
V: TRBV6-6; D: TRBD1; size: .; J: TRBJ2-1; CDR3: CASSKMTGFEQFF; DNA: TGTGCCAGCAGTAAGATGACAGGGTTTGAGCAGTTCTTC
V: TRBV3-1/TRBV3-2; D: TRBD1; size: .; J: TRBJ2-4; CDR3: CASRRQGTIGIQYF; DNA: TGTGCCAGCAGACGACAGGGGACGATCGGCATTCAGTACTTC
V: TRBV5-5; D: TRBD1; size: .; J: TRBJ2-1; CDR3: CASSLEGASYNEQFF; DNA: TGTGCCAGCAGCTTGGAGGGGGCATCCTACAATGAGCAGTTCTTC
V: TRBV14; D: TRBD1; size: .; J: TRBJ2-7; CDR3: CASSPQGLGTYEQYF; DNA: TGTGCCAGCAGCCCACAGGGGTTAGGGACCTACGAGCAGTACTTC
V: TRBV2; D: TRBD1; size: once; J: TRBJ1-2; CDR3: CASSNRGGYGYTF; DNA: TGTGCCAGCAGTAACAGGGGCGGTTATGGCTACACCTTC
V: TRBV2; D: .; size: .; J: TRBJ2-7; CDR3: CASSASSYEQYF; DNA: TGTGCCAGCAGTGCCAGTTCCTACGAGCAGTACTTC